This T cell receptor (beta chain) was identified during a study of beta chain features in type 1 diabetes. Whole-study results and caveats: A moderate, significant TCRB CDR3 shortening appeared in type 1 diabetes across four CD4+ subsets.

Trimming took 2 bases from V and 0 from J, leaving 16 bases between them. The CDR3 runs 17 residues. Germline loops: CDR1 SGHDN, CDR2 FVKESK. The isolated RNA, all of it, was reverse transcribed, so expressed TCRB transcripts were what got sequenced. Assay: immunoSEQ multiplex PCR; the TCRdb copy retains only in-frame clones and omits some. The sample contains about 52,000 clones, around 45% of which appear only once. This clone showed up just a few times. Its cognate antigen is unknown. Sequenced: Tregs from blood. The chain joins TRBV14 to TRBJ1-1; D is unresolved. This TCR was recovered from a man aged 30-40 years with type 1 diabetes. CDR3 bases: TGTGCCAGCAGCCAACCCCGACGGGATCCGATGAACACTGAAGCTTTCTTT. This encodes CASSQPRRDPMNTEAFF.